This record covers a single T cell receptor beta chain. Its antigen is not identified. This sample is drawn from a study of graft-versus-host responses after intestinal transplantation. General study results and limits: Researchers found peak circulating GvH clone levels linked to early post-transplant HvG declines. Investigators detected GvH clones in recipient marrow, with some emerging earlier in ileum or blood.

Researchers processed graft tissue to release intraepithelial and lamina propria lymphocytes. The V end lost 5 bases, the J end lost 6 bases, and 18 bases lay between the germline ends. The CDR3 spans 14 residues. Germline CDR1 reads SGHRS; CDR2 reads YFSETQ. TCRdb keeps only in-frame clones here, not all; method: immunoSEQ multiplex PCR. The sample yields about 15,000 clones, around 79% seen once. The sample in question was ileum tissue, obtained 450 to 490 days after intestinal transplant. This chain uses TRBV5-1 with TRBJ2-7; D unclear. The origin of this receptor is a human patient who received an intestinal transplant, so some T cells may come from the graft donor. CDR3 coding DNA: TGCGCCAGCAGTGTAAGCGAGAGCGTAGCCGAGCAGTACTTC. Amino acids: CASSVSESVAEQYF.